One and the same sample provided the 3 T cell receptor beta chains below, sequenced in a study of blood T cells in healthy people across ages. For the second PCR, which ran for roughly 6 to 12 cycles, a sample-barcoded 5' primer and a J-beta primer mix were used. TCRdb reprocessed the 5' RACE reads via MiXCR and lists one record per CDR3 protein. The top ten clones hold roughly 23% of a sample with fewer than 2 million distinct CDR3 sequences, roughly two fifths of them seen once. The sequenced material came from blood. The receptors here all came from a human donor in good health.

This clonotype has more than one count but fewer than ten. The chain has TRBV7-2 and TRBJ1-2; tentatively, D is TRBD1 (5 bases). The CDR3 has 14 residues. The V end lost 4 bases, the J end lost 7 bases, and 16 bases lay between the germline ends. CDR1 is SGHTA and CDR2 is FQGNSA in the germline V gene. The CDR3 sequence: CASSWRGEDGGYTF. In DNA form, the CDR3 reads TGTGCCAGCAGCTGGCGGGGCGAAGACGGTGGCTACACCTTC.

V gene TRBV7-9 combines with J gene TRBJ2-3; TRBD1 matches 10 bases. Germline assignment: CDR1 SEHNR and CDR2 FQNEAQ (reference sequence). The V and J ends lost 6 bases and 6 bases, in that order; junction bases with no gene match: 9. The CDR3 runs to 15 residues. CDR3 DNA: TGTGCCAGCAGGACGGGACAGGGGTATTCGGATACGCAGTATTTT. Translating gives CASRTGQGYSDTQYF.

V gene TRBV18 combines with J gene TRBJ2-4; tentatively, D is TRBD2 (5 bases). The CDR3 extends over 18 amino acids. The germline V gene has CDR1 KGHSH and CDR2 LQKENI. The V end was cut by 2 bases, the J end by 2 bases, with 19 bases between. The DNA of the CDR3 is TGTGCCAGCTCACCATCCCCGGGAACCTTAGGATCCAAAAACATTCAGTACTTC. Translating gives CASSPSPGTLGSKNIQYF.